These 5 T cell receptor beta chains originate from one sample sequenced in a study of cytomegalovirus exposure and HLA in healthy donors (dated by TCRdb to the late 2010s). The library was prepared using the immunoSEQ multiplex PCR assay. For the multiplex PCR, a mixture combining 60 forward primers for TCR Vbeta segments and 13 reverse primers for TCR Jbeta segments was used. Drawn from immuneACCESS, this table holds only the in-frame rearrangements with V and J called that TCRdb kept. Clones are partly lost; checked studies trace under half to an unresolved V gene and leave the rest unexplained. The sample records around 100,000 clones, about four fifths of which are singletons. The ten largest clones represent roughly 3% of the sample. Sequenced input: PBMCs. The receptors were gathered from a woman younger than 30 in good health and CMV-seropositive.

The chain joins TRBV9 to TRBJ2-1; D possibly corresponds to TRBD2 (6 bases). V lost 0 bases and J lost 5, with 9 bases in between. The CDR3 covers 14 residues. The V gene's germline CDR1 is SGDLS and CDR2 YYNGEE. The CDR3 loop reads CASSVVVADNEQFF. In DNA form, the CDR3 reads TGTGCCAGCAGCGTAGTAGTAGCGGACAATGAGCAGTTCTTC.

The rearrangement joins TRBV6-1 to TRBJ1-1, with 9 bases matching TRBD1. The V gene end was trimmed by 3 bases and the J gene end by 2 bases; junction bases not matched to a gene: 4. CDR3 length equals 15 residues. Germline V CDR1 and CDR2: MNHNS, SASEGT. This CDR3 is CASSDPTGGNTEAFF. CDR3 coding DNA: TGTGCCAGCAGTGACCCGACAGGGGGAAACACTGAAGCTTTCTTT.

V usage is TRBV5-4 and J usage is TRBJ1-5, with 8 bases aligning to TRBD1. The CDR3 totals 13 residues. Per germline, CDR1 SGHNT and CDR2 YYREEE (reference sequence). V was clipped by 2 bases and J by 5 bases; unmatched bases: 0. CDR3: CASSLQGDQPQHF. The CDR3 DNA is TGTGCCAGCAGCTTACAGGGGGATCAGCCCCAGCATTTT.

The chain is built from TRBV19 and TRBJ1-2, with D perhaps matching TRBD1 (6 bases). This CDR3 has 14 residues. V was pared by 6 bases and J by 5 bases, with 16 bases between. CDR1 is LNHDA, CDR2 SQIVND, per germline (reference sequence). CDR3 region: CASSQQGSGYGYTF. DNA for the CDR3: TGTGCCAGTAGCCAACAGGGTTCCGGTTATGGCTACACCTTC.

The V and J genes are TRBV19 and TRBJ1-1; 9 bases align to TRBD1. The CDR3 sequence is 18 residues long. V dropped 4 bases and J dropped 1; count of bases not matched to a gene: 13. The germline CDR1 and CDR2 sequences are LNHDA and SQIVND (reference sequence). The CDR3 bases are TGTGCCAGTAGTACCCGAAGACAGGGGGGAGCGCAGAACACTGAAGCTTTCTTT. It encodes CASSTRRQGGAQNTEAFF.